This T cell receptor (beta chain) originates from a study of blood T cell repertoires in COVID-19. The overall study: The United States, Italy and Spain supplied acute and convalescent COVID-19 samples. PBMCs, B-cell-depleted T cells, or T cells provided the cDNA or gDNA that made up the material.

The V end lost 1 base, the J end lost 7 bases, and 8 bases lay between the germline ends. Per germline, CDR1 MNHNS and CDR2 SASEGT. The CDR3 length is 13 residues. Sequenced by immunoSEQ multiplex PCR; TCRdb stores in-frame clones only, minus some. The sample yields over 90,000 clones, roughly 90% seen once. Seattle enrolled patients during active infection and tracked them longitudinally. V usage is TRBV6-1 and J usage is TRBJ1-5, with a tentative D call TRBD1 (6 bases). This TCR was recovered from a woman between 45 and 65 years old with COVID-19, enrolled during active disease. Sample: peripheral blood. The CDR3 sequence is CASSEERGQPQHF. As DNA, the CDR3 is TGTGCCAGCAGTGAAGAAAGGGGGCAGCCCCAGCATTTT.